A selection of T cell receptor beta chains follows, all from one sample in a study of CD8+ T cells in alopecia areata. Here immunoSEQ multiplex PCR was the method, and the copy in TCRdb shows in-frame clones only, minus some. The sample consists of around 180,000 clones, under 80% of them appearing once. This sample comprised CD4+ T cells sorted from blood, obtained around week 50, from a patient treated with tofacitinib. These receptors originate from a human donor with alopecia areata. CDR3s include the opening cysteine and the closing phenylalanine or tryptophan. The D gene is left open where the match is weak. Size is omitted from some rows. Given values are once, few, many or a class for expanded clones.

v_gene: TRBV9; j_gene: TRBJ2-1; d_gene: -; abundance: -; CDR3nt: TGTGCCAGCAGCGTTAGCCCGGGGAACACCTTAATTAATGAGCAGTTCTTC; CDR3aa: CASSVSPGNTLINEQFF
v_gene: TRBV2; j_gene: TRBJ1-1; d_gene: -; abundance: -; CDR3nt: TGTGCCAGCAGTGAACAGGCGAACACTGAAGCTTTCTTT; CDR3aa: CASSEQANTEAFF
v_gene: TRBV29-1; j_gene: TRBJ1-2; d_gene: TRBD1; abundance: -; CDR3nt: TGCAGCGTGGACAGGGGAATCTATGGCTACACCTTC; CDR3aa: CSVDRGIYGYTF
v_gene: TRBV25-1; j_gene: TRBJ1-2; d_gene: -; abundance: -; CDR3nt: TGTGCCAGCAGTGAATCCTCATTAGGCTATGGCTACACCTTC; CDR3aa: CASSESSLGYGYTF
v_gene: TRBV5-1; j_gene: TRBJ2-3; d_gene: TRBD2; abundance: -; CDR3nt: TGCGCCAGCAGCCGACTAGCGGGGAGCACAGATACGCAGTATTTT; CDR3aa: CASSRLAGSTDTQYF
v_gene: TRBV30; j_gene: TRBJ2-1; d_gene: TRBD1; abundance: once; CDR3nt: TGTGCCTGGAAACGACAGGGAACGATCAATGAGCAGTTCTTC; CDR3aa: CAWKRQGTINEQFF
v_gene: TRBV4-3; j_gene: TRBJ1-2; d_gene: -; abundance: -; CDR3nt: TGCGCCAGCAGCCAAGACGAGTCCGGAGGCTACACCTTC; CDR3aa: CASSQDESGGYTF
v_gene: TRBV25-1; j_gene: TRBJ2-3; d_gene: TRBD2; abundance: -; CDR3nt: TGTGCCAGCACTAGCGGGGGGGCCGGGGTAGATACGCAGTATTTT; CDR3aa: CASTSGGAGVDTQYF
v_gene: TRBV29-1; j_gene: TRBJ2-3; d_gene: -; abundance: -; CDR3nt: TGCAGCGTTGAGGAGGGATCTAGCACAGATACGCAGTATTTT; CDR3aa: CSVEEGSSTDTQYF
v_gene: TRBV6-5; j_gene: TRBJ2-7; d_gene: -; abundance: -; CDR3nt: TGTGCCAGCAGTCCCGCAGGGTCCTACGAGCAGTACTTC; CDR3aa: CASSPAGSYEQYF